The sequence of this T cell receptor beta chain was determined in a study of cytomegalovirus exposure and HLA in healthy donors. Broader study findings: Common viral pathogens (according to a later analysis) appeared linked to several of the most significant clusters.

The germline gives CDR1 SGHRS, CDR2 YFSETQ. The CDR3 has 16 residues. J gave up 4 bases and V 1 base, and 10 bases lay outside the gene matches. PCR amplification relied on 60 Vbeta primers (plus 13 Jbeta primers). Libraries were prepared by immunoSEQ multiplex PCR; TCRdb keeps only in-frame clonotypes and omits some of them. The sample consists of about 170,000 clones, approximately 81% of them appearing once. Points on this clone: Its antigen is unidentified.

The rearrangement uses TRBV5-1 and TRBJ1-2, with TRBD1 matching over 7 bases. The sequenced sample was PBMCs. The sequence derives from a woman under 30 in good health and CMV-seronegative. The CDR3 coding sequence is TGCGCCAGCAGCTTGACAGGGGCCGCCTTTTTCTATGGCTACACCTTC. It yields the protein CASSLTGAAFFYGYTF.